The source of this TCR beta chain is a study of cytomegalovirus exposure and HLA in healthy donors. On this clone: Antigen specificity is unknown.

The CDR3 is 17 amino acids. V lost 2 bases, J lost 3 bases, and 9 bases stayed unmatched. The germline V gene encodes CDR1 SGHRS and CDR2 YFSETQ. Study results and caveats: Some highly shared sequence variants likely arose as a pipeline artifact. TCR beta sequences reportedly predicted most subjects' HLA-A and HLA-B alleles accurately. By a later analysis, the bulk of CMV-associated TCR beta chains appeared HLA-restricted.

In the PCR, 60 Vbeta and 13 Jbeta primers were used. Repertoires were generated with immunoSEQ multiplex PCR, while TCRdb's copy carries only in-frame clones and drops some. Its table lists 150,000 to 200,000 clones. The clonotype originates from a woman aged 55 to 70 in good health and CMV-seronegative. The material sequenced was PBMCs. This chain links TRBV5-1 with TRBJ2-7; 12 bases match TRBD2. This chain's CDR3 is CASSLRRTSGTIYEQYF. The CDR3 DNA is TGCGCCAGCAGCTTAAGGAGGACTAGCGGGACCATCTACGAGCAGTACTTC.